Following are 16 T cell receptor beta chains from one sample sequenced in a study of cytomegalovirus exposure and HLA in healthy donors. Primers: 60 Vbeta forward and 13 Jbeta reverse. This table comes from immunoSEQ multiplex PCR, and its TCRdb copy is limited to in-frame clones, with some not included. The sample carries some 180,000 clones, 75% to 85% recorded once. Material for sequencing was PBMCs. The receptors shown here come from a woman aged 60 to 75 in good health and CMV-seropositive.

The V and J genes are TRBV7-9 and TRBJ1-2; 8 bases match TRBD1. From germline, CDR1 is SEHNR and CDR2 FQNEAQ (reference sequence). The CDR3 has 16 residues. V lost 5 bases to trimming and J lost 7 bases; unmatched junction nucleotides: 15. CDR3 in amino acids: CASSGVGGQGAGGYTF. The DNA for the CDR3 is TGTGCCAGCAGCGGAGTCGGTGGACAGGGCGCGGGTGGCTACACCTTC. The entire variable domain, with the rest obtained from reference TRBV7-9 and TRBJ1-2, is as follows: DTGVSQNPRHKITKRGQNVTFRCDPISEHNRLYWYRQTLGQGPEFLTYFQNEAQLEKSRLLSDRFSAERPKGSFSTLEIQRTEQGDSAMYLCASSGVGGQGAGGYTFGSGTRLTVV.

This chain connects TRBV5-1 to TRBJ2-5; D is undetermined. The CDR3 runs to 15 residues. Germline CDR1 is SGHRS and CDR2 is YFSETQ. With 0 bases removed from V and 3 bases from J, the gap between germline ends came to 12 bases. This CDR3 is CASSLEVGPEETQYF. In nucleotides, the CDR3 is TGCGCCAGCAGCTTGGAAGTTGGGCCTGAAGAGACCCAGTACTTC.

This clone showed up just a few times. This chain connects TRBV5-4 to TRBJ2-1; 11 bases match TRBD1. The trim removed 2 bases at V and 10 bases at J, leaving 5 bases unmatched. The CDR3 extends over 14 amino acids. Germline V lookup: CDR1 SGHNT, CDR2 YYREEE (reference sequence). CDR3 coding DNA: TGTGCCAGCAGCTTAGGACAGGGGGCGCGAGAGCAGTTCTTC. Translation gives CASSLGQGAREQFF. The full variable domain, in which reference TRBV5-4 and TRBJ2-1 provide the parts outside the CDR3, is ETGVTQSPTHLIKTRGQQVTLRCSSQSGHNTVSWYQQALGQGPQFIFQYYREEENGRGNFPPRFSGLQFPNYSSELNVNALELDDSALYLCASSLGQGAREQFFGPGTRLTVL.

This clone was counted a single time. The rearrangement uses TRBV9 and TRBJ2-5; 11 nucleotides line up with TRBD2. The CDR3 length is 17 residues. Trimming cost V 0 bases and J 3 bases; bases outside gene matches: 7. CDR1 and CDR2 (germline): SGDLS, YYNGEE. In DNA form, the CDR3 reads TGTGCCAGCAGCGTAGACATAGCGGGGGGGACGAAAGAGACCCAGTACTTC. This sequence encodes CASSVDIAGGTKETQYF.

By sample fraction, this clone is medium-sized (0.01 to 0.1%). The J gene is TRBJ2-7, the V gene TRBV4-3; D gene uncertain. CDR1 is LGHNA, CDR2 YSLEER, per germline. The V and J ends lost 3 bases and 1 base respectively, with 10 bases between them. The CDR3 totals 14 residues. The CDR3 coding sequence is TGCGCCAGCAGCCAGTTTGACATGTCCTACGAGCAGTACTTC. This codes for CASSQFDMSYEQYF.

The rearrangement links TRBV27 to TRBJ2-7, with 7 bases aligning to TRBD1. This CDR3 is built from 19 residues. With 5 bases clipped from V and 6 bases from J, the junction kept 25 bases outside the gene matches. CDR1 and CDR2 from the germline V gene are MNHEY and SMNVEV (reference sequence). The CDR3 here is CASSPSPWSPTGRIAEQYF. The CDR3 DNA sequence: TGTGCCAGCAGTCCCTCCCCGTGGTCCCCGACAGGGCGGATTGCCGAGCAGTACTTC.

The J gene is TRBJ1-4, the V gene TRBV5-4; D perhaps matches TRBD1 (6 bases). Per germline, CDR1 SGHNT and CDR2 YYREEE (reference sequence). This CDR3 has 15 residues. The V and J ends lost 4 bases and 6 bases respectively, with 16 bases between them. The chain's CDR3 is CASSDKKGGDEKLFF. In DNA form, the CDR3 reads TGTGCCAGCAGCGACAAGAAGGGGGGGGATGAAAAACTGTTTTTT. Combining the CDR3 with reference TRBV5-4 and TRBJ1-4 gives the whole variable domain ETGVTQSPTHLIKTRGQQVTLRCSSQSGHNTVSWYQQALGQGPQFIFQYYREEENGRGNFPPRFSGLQFPNYSSELNVNALELDDSALYLCASSDKKGGDEKLFFGSGTQLSVL.

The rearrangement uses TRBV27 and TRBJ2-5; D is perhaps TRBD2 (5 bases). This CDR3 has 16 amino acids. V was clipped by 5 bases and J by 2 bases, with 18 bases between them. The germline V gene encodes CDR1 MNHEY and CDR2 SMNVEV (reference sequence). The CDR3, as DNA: TGTGCCAGCAGTCCCCGGGGTCAAGCGGCACAAGAGACCCAGTACTTC. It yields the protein CASSPRGQAAQETQYF.

The CDR3 DNA reads TGTGCCAGCCGAGGGACAGGGGCCTACGAGCAGTACTTC. This codes for CASRGTGAYEQYF. This rearrangement joins TRBV6-1 to TRBJ2-7; 10 bases are a match to TRBD1. The CDR3 is 13 residues long. Germline CDR1 reads MNHNS; CDR2 reads SASEGT. J was trimmed by 2 bases and V by 8 bases; bases with no gene match: 3.

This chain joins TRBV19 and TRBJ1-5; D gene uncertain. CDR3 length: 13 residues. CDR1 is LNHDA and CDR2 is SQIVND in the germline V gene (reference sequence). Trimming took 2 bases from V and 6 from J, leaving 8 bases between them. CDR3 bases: TGTGCCAGTAGTATAACCCTGGCTCAGCCCCAGCATTTT. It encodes CASSITLAQPQHF.

CDR3 bases: TGTGCCAGCAGTGATTTACTAGCGGGTAACTACGAGCAGTACTTC. Its protein product is CASSDLLAGNYEQYF. The J gene is TRBJ2-7, the V gene TRBV2, with 9 bases aligning to TRBD2. The CDR3 loop spans 15 amino acids. The germline CDR1 and CDR2 sequences are SNHLY and FYNNEI. The V gene end was trimmed by 3 bases and the J gene end by 3 bases; junction bases not matched to a gene: 6. The whole variable domain, filled in from reference TRBV2 and TRBJ2-7, reads EPEVTQTPSHQVTQMGQEVILRCVPISNHLYFYWYRQILGQKVEFLVSFYNNEISEKSEIFDDQFSVERPDGSNFTLKIRSTKLEDSAMYFCASSDLLAGNYEQYFGPGTRLTVT.

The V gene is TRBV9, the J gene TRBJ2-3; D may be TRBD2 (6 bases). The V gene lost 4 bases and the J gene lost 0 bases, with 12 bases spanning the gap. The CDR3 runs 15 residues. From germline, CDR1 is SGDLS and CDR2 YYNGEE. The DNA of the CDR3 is TGTGCCAGCAGCCCGGGACTCCAAAGCACAGATACGCAGTATTTT. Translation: CASSPGLQSTDTQYF.

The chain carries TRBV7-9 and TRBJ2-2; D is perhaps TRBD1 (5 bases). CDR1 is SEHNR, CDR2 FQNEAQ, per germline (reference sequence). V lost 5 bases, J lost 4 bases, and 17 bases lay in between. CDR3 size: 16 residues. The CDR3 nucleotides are TGTGCCAGCAGCAGGATTGGGGCGCAGGGCACCGGGGAGCTGTTTTTT. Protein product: CASSRIGAQGTGELFF.

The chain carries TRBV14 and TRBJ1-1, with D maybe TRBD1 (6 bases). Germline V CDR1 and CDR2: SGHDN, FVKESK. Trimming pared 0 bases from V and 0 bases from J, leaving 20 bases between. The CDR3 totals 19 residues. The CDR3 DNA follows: TGTGCCAGCAGCCAAGATCGATCCGGGACAAGTCGCATGAACACTGAAGCTTTCTTT. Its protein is CASSQDRSGTSRMNTEAFF.

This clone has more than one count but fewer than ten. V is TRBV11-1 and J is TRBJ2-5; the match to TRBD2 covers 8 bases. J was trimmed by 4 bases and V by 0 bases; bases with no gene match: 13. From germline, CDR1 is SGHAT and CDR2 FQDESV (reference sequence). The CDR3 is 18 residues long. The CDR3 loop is CASSLAGGSGALRETQYF. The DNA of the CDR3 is TGTGCCAGCAGCTTAGCGGGAGGTAGCGGGGCACTGAGAGAGACCCAGTACTTC.

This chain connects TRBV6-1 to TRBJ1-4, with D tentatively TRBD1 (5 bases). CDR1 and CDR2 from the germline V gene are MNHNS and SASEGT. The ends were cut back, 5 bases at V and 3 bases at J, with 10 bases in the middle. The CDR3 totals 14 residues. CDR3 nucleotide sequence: TGTGCCAGCAGTTCCGGGGGTGCTAATGAAAAACTGTTTTTT. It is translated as CASSSGGANEKLFF.